This TCR beta chain is from a study of blood T cell repertoires in COVID-19 (TCRdb year 2020). A note on the overall study: The collaborator samples originated in the United States, Italy and Spain and spanned the acute and convalescent phases of COVID-19. The prospective study material was composed of cDNA or gDNA derived from T cells, B-cell-depleted T cells, or PBMCs. Where HLA class I and class II types were available, the types were taken from metadata supplied by the sample provider, not from assay-based typing. The samples were drawn from the first 160 participants of the ongoing ImmuneRACE study and from over 950 subjects provided by 6 global collaborators. The dataset comprised deeply sampled blood TCRbeta repertoires from subjects exposed to, actively infected with, or recovered from COVID-19. The repertoires were released in a freely available public database meant as a resource for research on the immune response to SARS-CoV-2. Nearly every sample came with metadata listing a de-identified subject ID, COVID-19 status, age in years and sex. The research as a whole found: The amount of clinical and demographic metadata varied by source and participant and was provided uncurated.

A word on this clone: The antigen it recognizes is unknown. Per-base qualities were not stored, and no clone one base away is much larger.

Each collaborating institution followed its own protocols to collect whole blood in K2EDTA tubes. For TCRbeta analysis, collaborators shipped samples in one of three forms: frozen whole blood, isolated PBMCs, or DNA extracted from either of those sample types. Its CDR3 holds 14 amino acids, cysteine through phenylalanine. The sequence is cut down to CDR3 DNA, 42 bases in frame from base 1. Trimming takes 10 bases from V and 6 bases from J, and the germline ends sit 18 bases apart. The germline V gene yields MDHEN for CDR1 and SYDVKM for CDR2. TCRbeta CDR3 regions were amplified from genomic DNA by means of the immunoSEQ Assay, a bias-controlled multiplex PCR. Regarding the original processing steps: Within the assay, amplification of reference gene primers was used to estimate how many nucleated cells each sample contained. Sequence reads were collapsed and filtered to measure the absolute abundance of every unique TCRbeta CDR3 rearrangement. Productive Simpson clonality was computed per sample as the square root of Simpson's diversity index over productive rearrangements. The clones in this table, taken by TCRdb from immuneACCESS, are in-frame only. Not every clone is retained; where verified, under half of the shortfall comes from an unresolved V gene, and the cause of the rest is unknown. The V and J calls and clone size are taken from that table; D and trimming were inferred from the DNA. In this sample the table shows some 220,000 clones, 70% to 85% of which occur a single time. The ten largest account for roughly 8.7% of the sample.

The receptor comes from a man aged 50 or older with active or convalescent COVID-19. The material sequenced was peripheral blood. The chain is made from TRBV28 and TRBJ1-4; a tentative D match to TRBD1 spans 6 bases. CDR3 protein: CATQERGGDEKLFF. The nucleotide sequence reads TGTGCCACACAAGAGAGGGGGGGAGATGAAAAACTGTTTTTT.